One and the same sample provided the 13 T cell receptor beta chains below, sequenced in a study of response to subunit inactivated influenza vaccine. TCRdb re-called the RT-PCR reads through MiXCR, storing one row per CDR3 protein. The profile shows approximately 530,000 distinct CDR3 sequences, less than 8% of them singletons. The sequences come from PBMCs from blood, collected about 23 months after vaccination. The receptor source for this set is a man aged 50 to 69 who received an inactivated influenza vaccine.

This sequence joins TRBV7-2 and TRBJ1-1; TRBD1 agrees at 8 bases. Unmatched junction bases numbered 7, after V lost 5 bases and J lost 5 bases. Per germline, CDR1 SGHTA and CDR2 FQGNSA. This CDR3 region has 14 residues. As DNA, the CDR3 is TGTGCCAGCAGCCCACAGGGGGGAAAAACTGAAGCTTTCTTT. This codes for CASSPQGGKTEAFF.

The gene calls are TRBV18 and TRBJ1-3; D is ambiguous. Germline assignment: CDR1 KGHSH and CDR2 LQKENI. This CDR3 is built from 16 residues. V lost 1 base and J 0 bases, leaving 10 bases between the germline ends. This CDR3 reads CASSPQSGNSGNTIYF. CDR3 in DNA: TGTGCCAGCTCACCACAATCCGGAAACTCTGGAAACACCATATATTTT.

The chain combines TRBV3-1 with TRBJ1-5, with a tentative D call TRBD1 (5 bases). V was clipped by 0 bases and J by 11 bases, with 11 bases between them. Per germline, CDR1 LGHDT and CDR2 YNNKEL (reference sequence). The CDR3 sequence is 13 residues long. The CDR3 nucleotides are TGTGCCAGCAGCCAAGATCGGGGGGTTTCCCAGCATTTT. Its translation is CASSQDRGVSQHF.

A few counts support this clonotype. The chain has TRBV12-3 or TRBV12-4 and TRBJ2-3, with TRBD1 as a possible D gene (7 bases). Trimming left V 5 bases short and J 4 bases short, with 19 bases between. CDR3 length: 16 amino acids. The CDR3 DNA sequence: TGTGCCAGCAGTAAACGACAGGGAGGCCCATCAGATACGCAGTATTTT. This codes for CASSKRQGGPSDTQYF.

This clonotype was observed a handful of times. V gene TRBV20-1 combines with J gene TRBJ2-3, with a possible D match to TRBD2 (6 bases). Germline CDR1 is DFQATT and CDR2 is SNEGSKA (reference sequence). V was trimmed by 1 base and J by 1 base, leaving 21 bases between them. The CDR3 has 18 residues. The CDR3 DNA sequence: TGCAGTGCTAGAGGCGGGACGAGAAGAGCGAGAGGCACAGATACGCAGTATTTT. This translates into CSARGGTRRARGTDTQYF.

The chain combines TRBV12-3 or TRBV12-4 with TRBJ2-2, with TRBD1 matching over 9 bases. After removal of 5 bases from V and 5 bases from J, the junction contained 3 bases not matched to a gene. This CDR3 spans 14 amino acids. The CDR3 sequence: CASSPDRGTGELFF. CDR3 nucleotides: TGTGCCAGCAGTCCAGACAGGGGGACCGGGGAGCTGTTTTTT.

CDR3 in amino acids: CASTGTRNTGELFF. The CDR3 nucleotides are TGTGCCAGCACCGGGACAAGGAACACCGGGGAGCTGTTTTTT. The genes are TRBV12-3 or TRBV12-4 and TRBJ2-2; perhaps TRBD1 as D (6 bases). The CDR3 is 14 amino acids. The V end was cut by 7 bases, the J end by 1 base, with 10 bases between.

This clonotype was observed a handful of times. The chain uses TRBV6-2 or TRBV6-3 and TRBJ1-1; TRBD1 is a possible D gene (5 bases). Trimming shortened V by 4 bases and J by 5 bases, and 17 bases separated the two germline ends. The CDR3 length is 15 residues. Germline-derived CDR1 and CDR2 are MNHEY and SVGEGT. The CDR3 spells CASSFRGLARTEAFF. CDR3 sequence (DNA): TGTGCCAGCAGTTTCCGGGGACTGGCGAGGACTGAAGCTTTCTTT.

The chain combines TRBV24-1 with TRBJ2-2; possibly TRBD2 for D (5 bases). Germline V gene lookup returns CDR1 KGHDR and CDR2 SFDVKD. The V end was cut by 4 bases, the J end by 8 bases, with 10 bases between. This CDR3 contains 13 residues. The CDR3 DNA follows: TGTGCCACCAGTGAGTGGACTGGAGGGGAGCTGTTTTTT. This translates into CATSEWTGGELFF.

The gene calls are TRBV7-9 and TRBJ1-2; D remains unclear. This CDR3 comprises 15 residues. V was shortened by 0 bases and J by 8 bases, with 16 bases between the two germline ends. Germline V gene lookup returns CDR1 SEHNR and CDR2 FQNEAQ (reference sequence). The CDR3 DNA reads TGTGCCAGCAGCTTAGCGTTTGCAGGACTCCAAGGCTACACCTTC. It translates to CASSLAFAGLQGYTF.

Only a few counts were recorded for this clonotype. CDR3 region: CASSRGTGASYEQYF. CDR3 bases: TGCGCCAGCAGCCGAGGGACAGGGGCGTCCTACGAGCAGTACTTC. The chain links TRBV4-3 to TRBJ2-7; 10 nucleotides match TRBD1. Germline V gene lookup returns CDR1 LGHNA and CDR2 YSLEER. This CDR3 is built from 15 residues. The V gene end was trimmed by 4 bases and the J gene end by 1 base; junction bases not matched to a gene: 4.

This clonotype has just a few counts. The rearrangement links TRBV4-3 to TRBJ2-2; no clear D. In germline, CDR1 is LGHNA, CDR2 YSLEER. The CDR3 spans 14 residues. Between the trimmed V and J ends, which lost 0 bases and 6 bases, there was a span of 8 bases. CDR3 sequence: CASSQEIGSGELFF. DNA of the CDR3: TGCGCCAGCAGCCAAGAAATCGGTTCCGGGGAGCTGTTTTTT.

This clonotype was recorded at least ten times. The genes are TRBV5-1 and TRBJ1-1; D may be TRBD1 (5 bases). Germline lookup yields CDR1 SGHRS and CDR2 YFSETQ. The CDR3 extends over 14 amino acids. Trimming cost V 0 bases and J 5 bases, with 11 bases left between them. This chain's CDR3 is CASSLEGRETEAFF. DNA for the CDR3: TGCGCCAGCAGCTTGGAGGGGCGAGAAACTGAAGCTTTCTTT. The whole variable domain, filled in from reference TRBV5-1 and TRBJ1-1, reads KAGVTQTPRYLIKTRGQQVTLSCSPISGHRSVSWYQQTPGQGLQFLFEYFSETQRNKGNFPGRFSGRQFSNSRSEMNVSTLELGDSALYLCASSLEGRETEAFFGQGTRLTVV.